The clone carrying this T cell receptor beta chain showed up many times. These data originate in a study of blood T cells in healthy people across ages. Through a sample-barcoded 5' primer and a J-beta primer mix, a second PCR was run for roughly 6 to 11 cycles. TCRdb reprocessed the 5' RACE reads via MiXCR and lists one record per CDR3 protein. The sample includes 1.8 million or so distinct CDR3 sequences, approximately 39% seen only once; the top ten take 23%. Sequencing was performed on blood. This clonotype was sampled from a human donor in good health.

As DNA, the CDR3 is TGTGCCAGCAGCTTAGGTGGGACAGGGCCCTACGAGCAGTACTTC. Translating it yields CASSLGGTGPYEQYF. The J gene is TRBJ2-7, the V gene TRBV7-2; 9 bases align to TRBD1. The trim removed 1 base at V and 2 bases at J, leaving 3 bases unmatched. Germline V gene data show CDR1 as SGHTA and CDR2 as FQGNSA. The CDR3 contains 15 residues.